The 19 T cell receptor beta chains presented below share a single source sample, sequenced in a study of control samples from healthy donors and cancer patients. The protocol was immunoSEQ multiplex PCR, while the TCRdb copy is restricted to in-frame clones and leaves out a portion. The data contain some 120,000 clones, around nine tenths of them seen just once; the ten biggest clones take up about 8.7%. Sequencing was done on a sample of blood. The source of these receptors is a man between 40 and 49 years old in good health.

This clone was counted between two and nine times. This CDR3 is CASSPKPRGDEAFF. The CDR3 nucleotides read TGTGCCAGCTCACCGAAGCCGCGGGGGGACGAAGCTTTCTTT. The chain uses TRBV18 and TRBJ1-1; possibly TRBD1 for D (5 bases). Per germline, CDR1 KGHSH and CDR2 LQKENI. The V and J ends lost 3 bases and 8 bases respectively, with 16 bases between them. This CDR3 has 14 residues.

J is TRBJ2-5 and V is TRBV3-1 (or the pseudogene TRBV3-2); D tentatively reads TRBD1 or TRBD2 (6 bases each). This CDR3 has 13 amino acids. Trimming left V 4 bases short and J 5 bases short, with 11 bases between. Germline V gives CDR1 LGHDT, CDR2 YNNKEL (reference sequence). CDR3 residues: CASSRWGAETQYF. The CDR3, as DNA: TGTGCCAGCAGCCGCTGGGGGGCTGAGACCCAGTACTTC.

The chain employs TRBV7-2 and TRBJ2-7; 12 bases align to TRBD1. The germline V gene encodes CDR1 SGHTA and CDR2 FQGNSA. V lost 1 base, J lost 3 bases, and 7 bases stayed unmatched. This CDR3 comprises 17 residues. CDR3: CASSLGAGQGAYYEQYF. CDR3 coding DNA: TGTGCCAGCAGCTTAGGAGCGGGACAGGGGGCCTACTACGAGCAGTACTTC.

The chain recombines TRBV7-9 with TRBJ1-1; a weak D match, TRBD1 (6 bases). This CDR3 region has 15 residues. Germline V gives CDR1 SEHNR, CDR2 FQNEAQ (reference sequence). Trimming left V 7 bases short and J 4 bases short, with 19 bases between. This CDR3 reads CASTKHGGGGTEAFF. CDR3 nucleotides: TGTGCCAGCACCAAGCATGGAGGAGGGGGCACTGAAGCTTTCTTT.

The chain has TRBV19 and TRBJ1-6; 7 positions agree with TRBD1. Germline loops: CDR1 LNHDA, CDR2 SQIVND (reference sequence). The V segment lost 6 bases and the J segment 7 bases; nucleotides outside the gene matches: 9. This CDR3 contains 15 residues. Here the CDR3 reads CASSLPTGRNSPLHF. The CDR3, as DNA: TGTGCCAGTAGCCTTCCGACAGGGAGGAATTCACCCCTCCACTTT.

V gene TRBV27 combines with J gene TRBJ1-1; unclear D gene. V lost 0 bases and J 1 base, leaving 9 bases between the germline ends. The germline V gene has CDR1 MNHEY and CDR2 SMNVEV (reference sequence). The CDR3 extends over 15 amino acids. This CDR3 reads CASSLSGIENTEAFF. The CDR3, as DNA: TGTGCCAGCAGTTTATCAGGGATCGAGAACACTGAAGCTTTCTTT.

This rearrangement joins TRBV9 to TRBJ1-1; D may be TRBD1 (5 bases). This CDR3 comprises 16 residues. V lost 0 bases and J 0 bases, leaving 12 bases between the germline ends. Germline loops: CDR1 SGDLS, CDR2 YYNGEE. DNA of the CDR3: TGTGCCAGCAGCGTAGGCAGGGTAGGAATGAACACTGAAGCTTTCTTT. Its protein product is CASSVGRVGMNTEAFF.

V usage is TRBV6-6 and J usage is TRBJ1-2; D is undetermined. The CDR3 length is 12 residues. Trimming pared 0 bases from V and 8 bases from J, leaving 7 bases between. CDR1 MNHNY and CDR2 SVGAGI come from the germline V gene (reference sequence). CDR3 sequence: CASSYSTGGYTF. CDR3 sequence (DNA): TGTGCCAGCAGTTACTCGACGGGCGGCTACACCTTC.

The sample holds a few counts of this clone. This chain links TRBV6-6 with TRBJ2-6, with unresolved D. V dropped 6 bases and J dropped 0 bases, with 12 bases sitting between them. Germline loops: CDR1 MNHNY, CDR2 SVGAGI (reference sequence). The CDR3 spans 16 residues. DNA of the CDR3: TGTGCCAGCAGGGAACGTCAGTCCTCTGGGGCCAACGTCCTGACTTTC. Translating it yields CASRERQSSGANVLTF.

This clone was observed at least ten times. The gene calls are TRBV4-1 and TRBJ1-4; D call uncertain. The V gene lost 1 base and the J gene lost 8 bases, with 11 bases spanning the gap. CDR1 is MGHRA, CDR2 YSYEKL, per germline. This CDR3 has 14 residues. The DNA for the CDR3 is TGCGCCAGCAGCCAAGGCTCAGGATGGGAAAAACTGTTTTTT. Protein: CASSQGSGWEKLFF.

The chain links TRBV6-2 or TRBV6-3 to TRBJ2-2; TRBD2 matches 14 bases. V dropped 6 bases and J dropped 0; count of bases not matched to a gene: 3. This CDR3 comprises 17 residues. Per germline, CDR1 MNHEY and CDR2 SVGEGT. CDR3 bases: TGTGCCAGCAGCCGGACTAGCGGGGGGCCGAACACCGGGGAGCTGTTTTTT. This encodes CASSRTSGGPNTGELFF.

The CDR3 bases are TGTGCCAGCAGCGTGCGGGGGAGCTCCTACAATGAGCAGTTCTTC. This codes for CASSVRGSSYNEQFF. The rearrangement joins TRBV9 to TRBJ2-1; 7 bases align to TRBD2. V was pared by 2 bases and J by 0 bases, with 2 bases of the junction left unmatched. Germline V gene data show CDR1 as SGDLS and CDR2 as YYNGEE. The length of the CDR3 is 15 residues.

The V call is TRBV7-9, the J call TRBJ2-7, with TRBD2 as a possible D gene (6 bases). The CDR3 loop spans 15 amino acids. CDR1 SEHNR and CDR2 FQNEAQ come from the germline V gene (reference sequence). The V end was cut by 1 base, the J end by 0 bases, with 10 bases between. CDR3 region: CASSLGGGASYEQYF. The DNA for the CDR3 is TGTGCCAGCAGCTTAGGAGGAGGGGCCTCCTACGAGCAGTACTTC.

This sequence joins TRBV6-6 and TRBJ1-1, with TRBD1 matching 7 bases. CDR3 length: 16 residues. From germline, CDR1 is MNHNY and CDR2 SVGAGI (reference sequence). The trim removed 6 bases at V and 0 bases at J, leaving 10 bases unmatched. The CDR3 loop reads CASRNGGQIMNTEAFF. Here the CDR3 DNA reads TGTGCCAGCAGGAACGGGGGACAGATAATGAACACTGAAGCTTTCTTT.

This chain links TRBV21-1 with TRBJ1-2; the table's D call, TRBD1, has no DNA check behind it. TRBV21-1 is a pseudogene locus. The CDR3 has 16 amino acids. The CDR3 is CASSNRSGTGGGGYTF. CDR3 nucleotides: TGTGCCAGCAGCAATCGATCAGGGACAGGGGGCGGTGGCTACACCTTC.

V is TRBV18 and J is TRBJ1-4; D possibly corresponds to TRBD1 (5 bases). Germline-derived CDR1 and CDR2 are KGHSH and LQKENI. This CDR3 has 16 amino acids. The V gene lost 5 bases and the J gene lost 2 bases, with 15 bases spanning the gap. The CDR3 sequence: CASSEGIIWTNEKLFF. The CDR3 nucleotides read TGTGCCAGCTCAGAGGGGATCATTTGGACTAATGAAAAACTGTTTTTT.

To note about this clone: The junction and the germline gene differ at one end; a read error may be behind it. The CDR3: CATSDRQDLLF. The CDR3 DNA reads TGTGCCACCAGTGACCGACAGGACCTCCTTTTT. The V call is TRBV24-1, the J call TRBJ2-2; D is perhaps TRBD1 (6 bases). CDR1 KGHDR and CDR2 SFDVKD come from the germline V gene. The CDR3 length is 11 residues.

The CDR3: CASSPLGGGYTF. The CDR3 region has the DNA TGTGCCAGCAGCCCTCTGGGAGGCGGCTACACCTTC. V gene TRBV5-6 combines with J gene TRBJ1-2; no clear D gene. Between the trimmed V and J ends, which lost 4 bases and 8 bases, there was a span of 12 bases. Germline CDR1 is SGHDT and CDR2 is YYEEEE. This CDR3 comprises 12 residues.

V usage is TRBV7-9 and J usage is TRBJ2-7; either TRBD1 or TRBD2 may fit D (6 bases each). CDR3 length equals 15 residues. Germline CDR1 is SEHNR and CDR2 is FQNEAQ (reference sequence). Trimming cost V 5 bases and J 4 bases, with 18 bases left between them. CDR3 nucleotide sequence: TGTGCCAGCAGCCCCCGGTACGGGGGCAAGTACGAGCAGTACTTC. The encoded protein is CASSPRYGGKYEQYF.